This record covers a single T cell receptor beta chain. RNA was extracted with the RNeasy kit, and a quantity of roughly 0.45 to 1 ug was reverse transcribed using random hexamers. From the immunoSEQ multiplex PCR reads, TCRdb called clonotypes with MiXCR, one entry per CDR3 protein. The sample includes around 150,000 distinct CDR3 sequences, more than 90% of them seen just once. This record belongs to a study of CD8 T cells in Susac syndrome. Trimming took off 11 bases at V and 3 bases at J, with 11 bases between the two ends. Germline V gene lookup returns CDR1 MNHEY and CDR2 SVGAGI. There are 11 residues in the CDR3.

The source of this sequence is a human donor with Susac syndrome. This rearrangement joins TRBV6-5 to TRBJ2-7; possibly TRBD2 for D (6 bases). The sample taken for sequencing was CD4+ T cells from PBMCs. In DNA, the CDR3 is TGTGCCTGCCACGGGGGCTACGAGCAGTACTTC. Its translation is CACHGGYEQYF.